Below, 6 T cell receptor beta chains from the same sample are listed, as sequenced in a study of blood T cells in healthy people across ages. Alongside a J-beta primer mix, a sample-barcoded 5' primer served in a second PCR lasting about 7 to 11 cycles. Each CDR3 protein gets one entry after TCRdb re-called the 5' RACE reads with MiXCR. The data contain 500,000 to 650,000 distinct CDR3 sequences, around 27% of them singletons. These data are also associated with another study on T cells of mothers and their children.

The specimen was blood. These receptor sequences come from a boy aged 2 to 10 in good health.

On this clonotype itself: The junction shows a germline mismatch at one end, possibly a read error. CDR3 DNA sequence: TGTGCCAGCAGTCCCGACAGGTCCTGCAATGAGCAGTTCTTC. This gives the protein CASSPDRSCNEQFF. This chain links TRBV6-5 with TRBJ2-7; D perhaps matches TRBD1 (6 bases). With the DNA end fitting TRBJ2-1 better, the J assignment may be wrong. Germline V lookup: CDR1 MNHEY, CDR2 SVGAGI. This CDR3 contains 14 residues.

As concerns this clonotype: Sequence at one end of the junction differs from germline and may be a read error. The rearrangement joins TRBV10-3 to TRBJ2-5; D is unresolved. The end of the DNA is better explained by TRBJ2-1, so the J call may be wrong. CDR1 is ENHRY and CDR2 is SYGVKD in the germline V gene. The CDR3 sequence is 11 residues long. The DNA of the CDR3 is TGTGCCTTCAGAAGGTCGAATGAGCAGTTCTTC. It codes for CAFRRSNEQFF.

Ten or more counts support this clonotype. This sequence joins TRBV10-3 and TRBJ1-2, with D possibly matching TRBD1 (6 bases). The V gene's germline CDR1 is ENHRY and CDR2 SYGVKD. Trimming shortened V by 1 base and J by 4 bases, and 19 bases separated the two germline ends. The CDR3 consists of 17 residues. CDR3 residues: CAISELQLRGRGYGYTF. The CDR3, as DNA: TGTGCCATCAGTGAGTTACAACTCAGGGGTCGGGGCTATGGCTACACCTTC.

The CDR3 sequence: CASRMGQEAFF. CDR3 DNA sequence: TGTGCCAGCAGGATGGGGCAGGAAGCTTTCTTT. The V and J genes are TRBV6-2 or TRBV6-3 and TRBJ1-1; possibly TRBD1 for D (5 bases). The germline gives CDR1 MNHEY, CDR2 SVGEGT. The CDR3 is 11 residues long. Trimming cost V 6 bases and J 8 bases, with 10 bases left between them.

This clonotype came up a few times. The J gene is TRBJ1-1, the V gene TRBV3-1, with D hard to call. Looked up from germline, CDR1 is LGHDT and CDR2 is YNNKEL (reference sequence). This CDR3 has 16 residues. The ends were cut back, 6 bases at V and 2 bases at J, with 19 bases in the middle. The CDR3 DNA reads TGTGCCAGCAGGCCTACTCTTGGAGGGAAAAACACTGAAGCTTTCTTT. Translated: CASRPTLGGKNTEAFF.

The CDR3 loop is CSARPGAGGNEKLFF. The CDR3 bases are TGCAGTGCTAGACCGGGGGCAGGGGGTAATGAAAAACTGTTTTTT. V and J are TRBV20-1 and TRBJ1-4; TRBD1 matches at 7 bases. Trimming cost V 2 bases and J 4 bases; bases outside gene matches: 7. Germline CDR1 DFQATT, CDR2 SNEGSKA (reference sequence). The CDR3 runs to 15 residues.